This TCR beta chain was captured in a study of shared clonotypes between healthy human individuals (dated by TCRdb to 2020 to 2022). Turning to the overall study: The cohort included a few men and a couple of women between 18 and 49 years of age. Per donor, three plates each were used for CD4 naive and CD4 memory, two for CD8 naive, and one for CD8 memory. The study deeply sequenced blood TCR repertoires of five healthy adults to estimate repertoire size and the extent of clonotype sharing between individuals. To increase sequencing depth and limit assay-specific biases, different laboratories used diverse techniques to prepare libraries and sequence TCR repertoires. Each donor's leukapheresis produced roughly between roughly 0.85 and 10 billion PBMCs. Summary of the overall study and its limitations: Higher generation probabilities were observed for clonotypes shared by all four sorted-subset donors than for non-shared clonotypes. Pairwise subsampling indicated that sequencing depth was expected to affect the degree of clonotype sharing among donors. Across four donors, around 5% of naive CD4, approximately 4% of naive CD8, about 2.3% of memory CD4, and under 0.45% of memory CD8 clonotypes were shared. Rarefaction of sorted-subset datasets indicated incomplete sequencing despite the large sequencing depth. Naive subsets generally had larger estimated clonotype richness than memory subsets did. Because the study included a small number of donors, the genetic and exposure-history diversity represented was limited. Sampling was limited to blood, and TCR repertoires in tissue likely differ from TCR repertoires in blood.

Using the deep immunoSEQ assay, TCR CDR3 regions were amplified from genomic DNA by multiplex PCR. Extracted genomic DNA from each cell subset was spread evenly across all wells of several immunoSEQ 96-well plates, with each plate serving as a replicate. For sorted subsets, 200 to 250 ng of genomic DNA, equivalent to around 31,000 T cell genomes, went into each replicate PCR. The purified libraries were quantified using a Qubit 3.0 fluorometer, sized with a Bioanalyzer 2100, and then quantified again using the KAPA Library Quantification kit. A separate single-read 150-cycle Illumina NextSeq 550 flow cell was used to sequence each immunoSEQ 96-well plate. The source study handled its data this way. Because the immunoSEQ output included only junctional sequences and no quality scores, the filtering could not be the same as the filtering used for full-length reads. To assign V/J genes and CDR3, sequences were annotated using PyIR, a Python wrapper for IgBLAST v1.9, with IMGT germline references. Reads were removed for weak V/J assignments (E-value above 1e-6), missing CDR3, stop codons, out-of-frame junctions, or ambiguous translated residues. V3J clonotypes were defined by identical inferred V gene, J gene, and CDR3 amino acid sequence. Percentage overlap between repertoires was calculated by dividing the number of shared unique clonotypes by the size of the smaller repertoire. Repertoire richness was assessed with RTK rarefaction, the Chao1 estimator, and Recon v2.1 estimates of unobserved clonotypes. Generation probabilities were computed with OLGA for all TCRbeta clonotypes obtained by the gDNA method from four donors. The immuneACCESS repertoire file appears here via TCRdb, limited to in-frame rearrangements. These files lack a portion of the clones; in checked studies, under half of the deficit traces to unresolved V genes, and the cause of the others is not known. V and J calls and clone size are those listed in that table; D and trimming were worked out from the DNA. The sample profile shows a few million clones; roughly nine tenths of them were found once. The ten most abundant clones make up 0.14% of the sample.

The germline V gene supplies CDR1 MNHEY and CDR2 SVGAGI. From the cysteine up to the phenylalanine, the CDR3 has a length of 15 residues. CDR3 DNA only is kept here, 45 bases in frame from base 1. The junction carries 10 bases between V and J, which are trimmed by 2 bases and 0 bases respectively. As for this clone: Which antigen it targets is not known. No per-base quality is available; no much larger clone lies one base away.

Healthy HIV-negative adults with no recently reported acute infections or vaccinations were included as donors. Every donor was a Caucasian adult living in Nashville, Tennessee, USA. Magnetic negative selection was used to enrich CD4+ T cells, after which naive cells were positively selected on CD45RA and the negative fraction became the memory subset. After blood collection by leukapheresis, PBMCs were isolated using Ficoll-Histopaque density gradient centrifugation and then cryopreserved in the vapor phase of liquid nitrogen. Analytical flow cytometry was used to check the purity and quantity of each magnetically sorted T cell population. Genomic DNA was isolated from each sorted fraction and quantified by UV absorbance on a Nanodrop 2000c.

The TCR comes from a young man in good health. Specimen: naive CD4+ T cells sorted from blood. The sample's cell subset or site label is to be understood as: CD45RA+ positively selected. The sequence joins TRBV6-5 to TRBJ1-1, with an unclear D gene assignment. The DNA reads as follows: TGTGCCAGCAGTTACGGGGATCGAATGAACACTGAAGCTTTCTTT. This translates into CASSYGDRMNTEAFF.